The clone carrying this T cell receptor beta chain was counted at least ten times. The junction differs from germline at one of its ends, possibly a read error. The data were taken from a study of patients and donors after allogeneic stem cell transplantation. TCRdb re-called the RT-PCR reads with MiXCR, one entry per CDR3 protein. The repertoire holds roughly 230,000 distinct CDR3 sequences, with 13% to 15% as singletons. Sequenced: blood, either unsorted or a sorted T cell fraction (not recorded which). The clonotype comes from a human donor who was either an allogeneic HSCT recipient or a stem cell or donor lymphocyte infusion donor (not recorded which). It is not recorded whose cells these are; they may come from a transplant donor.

The CDR3 DNA is TGCAGTGCGAGAGGGATGCAGCTTACCTACGAGCAGTACTTC. It yields the protein CSARGMQLTYEQYF. The chain couples TRBV20-1 to TRBJ2-7; D perhaps matches TRBD2 (5 bases). The germline V gene encodes CDR1 DFQATT and CDR2 SNEGSKA (reference sequence). The CDR3 has 14 residues.